This T cell receptor (beta chain) was identified in a study of cytomegalovirus exposure and HLA in healthy donors. Researchers ran the PCR with 60 Vbeta and 13 Jbeta primers. The data were produced by immunoSEQ multiplex PCR, yet TCRdb's version contains in-frame clones alone and is incomplete. The sample comprises hundreds of thousands of clones, 70% to 85% of which are singletons, and about 3.8% rests with the top ten. This CDR3 is built from 18 residues. The junction had 14 bases not matched to a gene; V was cut back by 4 bases and J by 3 bases. Germline V gene data show CDR1 as SGHDT and CDR2 as YYEEEE.

This sequence joins TRBV5-6 and TRBJ2-3, with 10 bases matching TRBD1. The sample consisted of PBMCs. This sequence was found in a male donor in good health and CMV-seronegative. The chain's CDR3 is CASSLRQGAFEGTDTQYF. CDR3 nucleotide sequence: TGTGCCAGCAGCCTAAGACAGGGGGCGTTTGAGGGAACAGATACGCAGTATTTT.